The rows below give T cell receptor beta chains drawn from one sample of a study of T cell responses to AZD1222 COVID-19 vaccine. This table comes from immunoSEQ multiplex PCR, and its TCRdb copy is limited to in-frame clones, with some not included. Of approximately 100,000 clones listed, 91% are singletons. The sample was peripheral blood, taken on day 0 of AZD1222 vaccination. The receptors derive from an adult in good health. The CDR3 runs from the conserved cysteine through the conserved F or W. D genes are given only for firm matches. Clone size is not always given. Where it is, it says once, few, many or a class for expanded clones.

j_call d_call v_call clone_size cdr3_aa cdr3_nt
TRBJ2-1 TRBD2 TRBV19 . CASSSGGPPEQFF TGTGCCAGTAGTTCGGGAGGGCCCCCGGAGCAGTTCTTC
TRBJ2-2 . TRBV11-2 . CASSSRGVNTGELFF TGTGCCAGCAGCTCCCGTGGGGTCAACACCGGGGAGCTGTTTTTT
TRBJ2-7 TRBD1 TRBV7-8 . CASSAGTGGYEQYF TGTGCCAGCAGCGCCGGGACAGGGGGCTACGAGCAGTACTTC
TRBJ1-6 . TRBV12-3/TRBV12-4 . CASSFLNSPLHF TGTGCCAGCAGTTTTTTGAATTCACCCCTCCACTTT
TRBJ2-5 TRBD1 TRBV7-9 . CASSRDRGSQETQYF TGTGCCAGCAGCCGGGACAGGGGGAGCCAAGAGACCCAGTACTTC
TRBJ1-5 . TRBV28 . CASSTDTQPQHF TGTGCCAGCAGTACTGATACTCAGCCCCAGCATTTT
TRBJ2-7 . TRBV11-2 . CASSLGAELYEQYF TGTGCCAGCAGCTTAGGGGCAGAACTCTACGAGCAGTACTTC
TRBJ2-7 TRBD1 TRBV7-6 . CASSTRTGKANYEQYF TGTGCCAGCAGCACCCGGACAGGGAAAGCCAACTACGAGCAGTACTTC
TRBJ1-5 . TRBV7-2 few CASSLGVSNQPQHF TGTGCCAGCAGCTTAGGAGTTAGCAATCAGCCCCAGCATTTT
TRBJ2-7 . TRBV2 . CASGDSSRSYEQYF TGTGCCAGCGGCGACAGTTCCCGATCCTACGAGCAGTACTTC
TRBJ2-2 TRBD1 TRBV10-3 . CAIRQGAGGELFF TGTGCCATAAGACAGGGGGCAGGAGGGGAGCTGTTTTTT
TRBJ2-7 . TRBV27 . CASSLELTRGEQYF TGTGCCAGCAGTTTAGAACTCACCCGGGGCGAGCAGTACTTC
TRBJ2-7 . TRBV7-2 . CASSFRPGTKIYEQYF TGTGCCAGCAGCTTTCGGCCCGGGACAAAAATTTACGAGCAGTACTTC
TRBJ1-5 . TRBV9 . CASSPVPAGSQGNQPQHF TGTGCCAGCAGCCCAGTTCCGGCAGGCTCTCAGGGGAATCAGCCCCAGCATTTT
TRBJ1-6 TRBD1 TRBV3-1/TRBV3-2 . CASSQDLRGLGSPLHF TGTGCCAGCAGCCAAGATCTCAGGGGGTTAGGTTCACCCCTCCACTTT
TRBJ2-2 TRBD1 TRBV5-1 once CASSWGQGSTGELFF TGCGCCAGCAGCTGGGGACAGGGCTCCACCGGGGAGCTGTTTTTT
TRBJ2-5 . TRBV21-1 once CASTPRLDQETQYF TGTGCCAGCACCCCCCGCCTTGACCAAGAGACCCAGTACTTC